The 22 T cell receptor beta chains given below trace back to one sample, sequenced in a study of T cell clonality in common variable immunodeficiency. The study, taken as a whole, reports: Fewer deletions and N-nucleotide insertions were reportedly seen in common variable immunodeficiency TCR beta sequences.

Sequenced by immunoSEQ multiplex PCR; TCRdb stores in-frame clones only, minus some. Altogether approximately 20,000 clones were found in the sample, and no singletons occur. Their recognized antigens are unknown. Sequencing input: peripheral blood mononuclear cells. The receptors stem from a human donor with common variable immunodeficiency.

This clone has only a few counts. CDR3 sequence reads: CASGGADTQYF. CDR3 DNA (partial): TGTGCCAGCGGCGGAGCAGATACG. This rearrangement joins TRBV7-3 to TRBJ2-3, with D hard to call. The missing CDR3 end, 3 residues past where the read stops, is filled in from the germline J gene. Germline lookup yields CDR1 SGHTA and CDR2 FQGTGA. The CDR3 is 11 residues long. Trimming removed 8 bases at V and 4 bases at J, with 7 bases between.

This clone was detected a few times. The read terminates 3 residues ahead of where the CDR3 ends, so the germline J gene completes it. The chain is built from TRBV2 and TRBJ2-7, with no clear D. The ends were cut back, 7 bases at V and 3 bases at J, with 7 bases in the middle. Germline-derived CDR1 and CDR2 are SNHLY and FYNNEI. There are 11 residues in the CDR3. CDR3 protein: CASIRVYEQYF. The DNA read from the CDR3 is TGTGCCAGCATTAGGGTCTACGAG.

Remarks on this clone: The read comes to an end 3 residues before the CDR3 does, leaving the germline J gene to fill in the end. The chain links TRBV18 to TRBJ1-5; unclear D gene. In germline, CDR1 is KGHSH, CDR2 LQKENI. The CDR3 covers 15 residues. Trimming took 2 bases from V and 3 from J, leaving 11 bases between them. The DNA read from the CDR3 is TGTGCCAGCTCACCAAGTAACGACAACAATCAGCCC. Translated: CASSPSNDNNQP. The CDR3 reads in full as CASSPSNDNNQPQHF.

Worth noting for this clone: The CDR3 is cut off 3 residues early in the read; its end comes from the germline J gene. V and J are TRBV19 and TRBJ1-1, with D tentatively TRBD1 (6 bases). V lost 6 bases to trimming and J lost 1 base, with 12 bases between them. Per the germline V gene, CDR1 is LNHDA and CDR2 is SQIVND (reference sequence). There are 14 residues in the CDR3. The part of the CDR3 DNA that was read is TGTGCCAGTAGAACCCAGGGGAGGAACACTGAA. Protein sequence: CASRTQGRNTE. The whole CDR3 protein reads CASRTQGRNTEAFF.

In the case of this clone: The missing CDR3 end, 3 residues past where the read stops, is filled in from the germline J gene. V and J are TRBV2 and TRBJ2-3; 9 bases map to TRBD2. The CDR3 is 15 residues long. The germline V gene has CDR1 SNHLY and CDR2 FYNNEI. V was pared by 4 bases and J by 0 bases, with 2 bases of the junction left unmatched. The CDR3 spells CASSASGRSTDTQYF. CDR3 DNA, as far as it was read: TGTGCCAGCAGTGCAAGCGGGAGGAGCACAGATACG. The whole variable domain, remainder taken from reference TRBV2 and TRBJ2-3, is EPEVTQTPSHQVTQMGQEVILRCVPISNHLYFYWYRQILGQKVEFLVSFYNNEISEKSEIFDDQFSVERPDGSNFTLKIRSTKLEDSAMYFCASSASGRSTDTQYFGPGTRLTVL.

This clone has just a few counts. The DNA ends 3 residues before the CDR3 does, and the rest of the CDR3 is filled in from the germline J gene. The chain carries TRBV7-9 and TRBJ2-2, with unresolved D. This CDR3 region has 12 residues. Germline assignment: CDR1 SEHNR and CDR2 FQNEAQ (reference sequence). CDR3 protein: CASSLDVRKLFF. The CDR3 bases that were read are TGTGCCAGCAGCTTAGATGTCAGGAAG. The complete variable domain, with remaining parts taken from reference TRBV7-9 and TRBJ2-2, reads DTGVSQNPRHKITKRGQNVTFRCDPISEHNRLYWYRQTLGQGPEFLTYFQNEAQLEKSRLLSDRFSAERPKGSFSTLEIQRTEQGDSAMYLCASSLDVRKLFFGEGSRLTVL.

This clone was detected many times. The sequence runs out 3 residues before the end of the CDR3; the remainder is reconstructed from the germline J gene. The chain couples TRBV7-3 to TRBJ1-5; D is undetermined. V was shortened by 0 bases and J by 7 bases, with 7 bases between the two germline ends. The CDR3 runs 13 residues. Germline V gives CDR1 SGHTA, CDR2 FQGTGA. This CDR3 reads CASSLTAGQPQHF. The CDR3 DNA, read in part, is TGTGCCAGCAGCTTAACGGCGGGGCAGCCC.

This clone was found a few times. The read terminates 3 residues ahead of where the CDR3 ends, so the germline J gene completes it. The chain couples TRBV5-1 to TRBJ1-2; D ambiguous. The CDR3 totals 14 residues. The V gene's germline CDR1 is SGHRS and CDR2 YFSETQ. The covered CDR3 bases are TGCGCCAGCAGCGCCTCCAACTTACCTAGGGGC. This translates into CASSASNLPRG. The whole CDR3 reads CASSASNLPRGYTF. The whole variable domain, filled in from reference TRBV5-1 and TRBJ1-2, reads KAGVTQTPRYLIKTRGQQVTLSCSPISGHRSVSWYQQTPGQGLQFLFEYFSETQRNKGNFPGRFSGRQFSNSRSEMNVSTLELGDSALYLCASSASNLPRGYTFGSGTRLTVV.

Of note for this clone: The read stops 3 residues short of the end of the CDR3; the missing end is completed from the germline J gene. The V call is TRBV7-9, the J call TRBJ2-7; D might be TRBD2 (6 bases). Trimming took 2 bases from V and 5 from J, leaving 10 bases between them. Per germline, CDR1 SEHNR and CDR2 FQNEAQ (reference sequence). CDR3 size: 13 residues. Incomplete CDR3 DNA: TGTGCCAGCAGCTTAATTGGGGGGAACGAG. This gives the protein CASSLIGGNE. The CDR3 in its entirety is CASSLIGGNEQYF.

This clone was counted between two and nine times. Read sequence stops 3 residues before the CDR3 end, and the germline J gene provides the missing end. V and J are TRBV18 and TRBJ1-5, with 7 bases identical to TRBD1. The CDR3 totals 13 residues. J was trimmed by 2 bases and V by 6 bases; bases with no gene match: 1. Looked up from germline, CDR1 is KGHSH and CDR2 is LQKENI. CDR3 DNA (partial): TGTGCCAGCTCTACAGGGGGCAATCAGCCC. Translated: CASSTGGNQP. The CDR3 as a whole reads CASSTGGNQPQHF.

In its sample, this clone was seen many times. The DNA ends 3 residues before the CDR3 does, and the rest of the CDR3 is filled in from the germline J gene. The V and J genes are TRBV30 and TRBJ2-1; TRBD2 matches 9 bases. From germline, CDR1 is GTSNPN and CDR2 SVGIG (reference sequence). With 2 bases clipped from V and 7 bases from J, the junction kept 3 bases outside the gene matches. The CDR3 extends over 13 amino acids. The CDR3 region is CAWSLLAGNEQFF. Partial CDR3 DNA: TGTGCCTGGAGTCTGCTAGCGGGGAATGAG. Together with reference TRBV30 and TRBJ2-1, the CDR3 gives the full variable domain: SQTIHQWPATLVQPVGSPLSLECTVEGTSNPNLYWYRQAAGRGLQLLFYSVGIGQISSEVPQNLSASRPQDRQFILSSKKLLLSDSGFYLCAWSLLAGNEQFFGPGTRLTVL.

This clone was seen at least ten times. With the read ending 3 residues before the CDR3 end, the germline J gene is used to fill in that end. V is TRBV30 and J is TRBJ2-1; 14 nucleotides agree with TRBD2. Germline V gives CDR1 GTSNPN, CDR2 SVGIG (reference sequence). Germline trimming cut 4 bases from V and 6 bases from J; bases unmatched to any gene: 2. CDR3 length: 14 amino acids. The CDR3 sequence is CAWIGLAGGNEQFF. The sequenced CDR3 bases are TGTGCCTGGATTGGACTAGCGGGAGGCAATGAG.

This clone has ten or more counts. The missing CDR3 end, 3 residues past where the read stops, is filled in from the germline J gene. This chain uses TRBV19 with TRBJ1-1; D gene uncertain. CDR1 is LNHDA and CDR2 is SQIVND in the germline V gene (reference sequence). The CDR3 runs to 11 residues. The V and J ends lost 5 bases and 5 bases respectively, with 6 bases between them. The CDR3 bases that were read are TGTGCCAGTAGTGAACGGACTGAA. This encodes CASSERTE. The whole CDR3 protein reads CASSERTEAFF. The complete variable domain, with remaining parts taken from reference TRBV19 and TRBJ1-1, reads DGGITQSPKYLFRKEGQNVTLSCEQNLNHDAMYWYRQDPGQGLRLIYYSQIVNDFQKGDIAEGYSVSREKKESFPLTVTSAQKNPTAFYLCASSERTEAFFGQGTRLTVV.

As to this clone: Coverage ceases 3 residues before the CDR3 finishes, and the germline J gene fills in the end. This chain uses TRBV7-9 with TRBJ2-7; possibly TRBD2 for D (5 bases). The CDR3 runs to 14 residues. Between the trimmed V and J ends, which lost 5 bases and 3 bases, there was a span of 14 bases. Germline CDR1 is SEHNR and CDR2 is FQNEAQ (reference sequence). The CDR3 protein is CASSPSERIYEQYF. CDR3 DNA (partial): TGTGCCAGCAGCCCCTCAGAGCGGATCTACGAG.

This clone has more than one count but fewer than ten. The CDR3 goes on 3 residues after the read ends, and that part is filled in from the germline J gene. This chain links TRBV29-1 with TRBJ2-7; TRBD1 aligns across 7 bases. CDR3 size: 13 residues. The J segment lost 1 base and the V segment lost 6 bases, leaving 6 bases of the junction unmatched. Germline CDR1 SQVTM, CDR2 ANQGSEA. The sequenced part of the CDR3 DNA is TGCAGCGTCAGGACAGGTTCATCCTACGAG. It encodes CSVRTGSSYE. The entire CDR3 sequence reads CSVRTGSSYEQYF.

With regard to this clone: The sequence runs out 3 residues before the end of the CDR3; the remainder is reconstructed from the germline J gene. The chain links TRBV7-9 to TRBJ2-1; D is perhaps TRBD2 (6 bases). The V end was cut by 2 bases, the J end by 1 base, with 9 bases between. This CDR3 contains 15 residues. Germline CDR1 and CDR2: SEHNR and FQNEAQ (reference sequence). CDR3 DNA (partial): TGTGCCAGCAGCTTATCTGGGACTTCCTACAATGAG. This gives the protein CASSLSGTSYNE. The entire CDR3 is CASSLSGTSYNEQFF.

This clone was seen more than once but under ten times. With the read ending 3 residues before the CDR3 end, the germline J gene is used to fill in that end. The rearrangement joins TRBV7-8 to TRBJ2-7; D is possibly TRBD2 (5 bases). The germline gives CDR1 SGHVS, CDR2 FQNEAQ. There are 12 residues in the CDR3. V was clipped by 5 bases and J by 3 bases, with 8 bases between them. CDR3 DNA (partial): TGTGCCAGCAGCCTGGACTTCTACGAG. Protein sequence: CASSLDFYE. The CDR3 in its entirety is CASSLDFYEQYF.

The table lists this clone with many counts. CDR3 DNA, as far as it was read: TGTGCCTGGAGCAGGGACAGGCTTAACACTGAA. Amino acid sequence: CAWSRDRLNTE. The whole CDR3 sequence reads CAWSRDRLNTEAFF. V gene TRBV30 combines with J gene TRBJ1-1; 8 bases agree with TRBD1. The read ends 3 residues early relative to the CDR3; the germline J gene fills the gap. Trimming at V came to 3 bases and at J to 2 bases, leaving 5 bases not matched to a gene. The CDR3 contains 14 residues. The germline gives CDR1 GTSNPN, CDR2 SVGIG (reference sequence).

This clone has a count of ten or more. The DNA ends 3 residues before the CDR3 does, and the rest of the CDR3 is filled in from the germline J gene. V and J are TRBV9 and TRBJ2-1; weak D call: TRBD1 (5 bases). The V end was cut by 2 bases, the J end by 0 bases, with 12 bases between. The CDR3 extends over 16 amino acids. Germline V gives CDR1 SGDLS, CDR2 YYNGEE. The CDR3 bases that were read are TGTGCCAGCAGCGTGACAGCCTTGGCCTCCTACAATGAG. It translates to CASSVTALASYNE. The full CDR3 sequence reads CASSVTALASYNEQFF. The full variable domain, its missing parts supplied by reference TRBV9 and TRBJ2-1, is DSGVTQTPKHLITATGQRVTLRCSPRSGDLSVYWYQQSLDQGLQFLIQYYNGEERAKGNILERFSAQQFPDLHSELNLSSLELGDSALYFCASSVTALASYNEQFFGPGTRLTVL.

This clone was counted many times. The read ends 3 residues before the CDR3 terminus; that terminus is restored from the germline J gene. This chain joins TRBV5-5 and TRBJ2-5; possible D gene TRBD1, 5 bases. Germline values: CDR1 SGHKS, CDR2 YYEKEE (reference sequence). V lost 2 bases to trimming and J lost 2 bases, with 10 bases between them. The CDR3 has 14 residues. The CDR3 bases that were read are TGTGCCAGCAGCTTCCGACAGATACAAGAGACC. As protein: CASSFRQIQET. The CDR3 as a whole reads CASSFRQIQETQYF.

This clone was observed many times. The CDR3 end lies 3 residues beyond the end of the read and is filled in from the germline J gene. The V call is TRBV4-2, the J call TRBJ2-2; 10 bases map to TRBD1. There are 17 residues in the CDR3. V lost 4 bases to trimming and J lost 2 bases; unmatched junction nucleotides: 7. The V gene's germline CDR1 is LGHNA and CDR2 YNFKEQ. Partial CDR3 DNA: TGTGCCAGCAGCCCCCCGGGACAGGGGATAAACACCGGGGAG. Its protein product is CASSPPGQGINTGE. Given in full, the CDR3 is CASSPPGQGINTGELFF.

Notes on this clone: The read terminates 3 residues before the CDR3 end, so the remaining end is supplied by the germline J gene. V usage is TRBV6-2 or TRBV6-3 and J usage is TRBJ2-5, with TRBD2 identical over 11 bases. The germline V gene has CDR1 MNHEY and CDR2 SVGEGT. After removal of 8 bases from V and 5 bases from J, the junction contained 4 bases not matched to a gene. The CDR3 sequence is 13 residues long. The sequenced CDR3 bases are TGTGCCAGCGATAGGACTAGCGGGGAGACC. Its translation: CASDRTSGET. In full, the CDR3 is CASDRTSGETQYF.